This T cell receptor beta chain was recovered during a study of T cell responses to AZD1222 COVID-19 vaccine. Whole-study findings and limits: The sample set comprised mostly white British donors with more females, and clonal diversity was possibly underestimated. Repertoires were obtained only post-peak T cell response. Regions left unmutated in variants are reportedly the target of nearly half of spike-specific TCRs.

The CDR3 covers 14 residues. The V gene end was trimmed by 1 base and the J gene end by 4 bases; junction bases not matched to a gene: 0. Germline V CDR1 and CDR2: LNHDA, SQIVND (reference sequence). The data were produced by immunoSEQ multiplex PCR, yet TCRdb's version contains in-frame clones alone and is incomplete. In the table there are 150,000 to 180,000 clones, 88% of which are singletons. As concerns this clone: Its target is not known.

The input for sequencing was peripheral blood, taken on day 0 of AZD1222 vaccination. The source of this sequence is an adult in good health. The rearrangement uses TRBV19 and TRBJ1-1, with TRBD1 identical over 10 bases. Written as DNA, the CDR3 is TGTGCCAGTAGTATAGGACAGGGGGCCACTGAAGCTTTCTTT. Protein sequence: CASSIGQGATEAFF.